The 9 T cell receptor beta chains in this list originate from one sample, sequenced in a study of T cells in Graves' hyperthyroidism and ophthalmopathy. Amplified TCR beta CDR3 regions came from RNA transcripts. First-round RT-PCR targeting the TCR CDR3 was performed with the HTBI primer set. TCRdb fed the multiplex PCR reads into MiXCR, producing one record per CDR3 protein. The table shows fewer than 550,000 distinct CDR3 sequences, with around a quarter occurring only once. Sequences were obtained from blood. These receptors were collected from a woman aged 25 to 39 with Graves' ophthalmopathy.

Concerning this clonotype itself: One base away lies a much larger clone, so this may be a sequencing read error. The V and J genes are TRBV12-3 or TRBV12-4 and TRBJ2-7, with 10 nucleotides matching TRBD1. This CDR3 comprises 13 residues. The CDR3 bases are TGTGCCAGCAGCCAGACAGGGGGCAGCGAGCAGGACTTC. Its translation: CASSQTGGSEQDF.

This clonotype was counted at least ten times. The V gene is TRBV6-5, the J gene TRBJ2-2; TRBD2 agrees at 11 bases. The CDR3 extends over 14 amino acids. J gave up 6 bases and V 7 bases, and 4 bases lay outside the gene matches. Germline V CDR1 and CDR2: MNHEY, SVGAGI. DNA for the CDR3: TGTGCCAGCAATAGCGGGGGGGCCTCCGGGGAGCTGTTTTTT. This translates into CASNSGGASGELFF.

This clonotype was observed a handful of times. The chain uses TRBV20-1 and TRBJ1-1; TRBD1 is a possible D gene (5 bases). This CDR3 region has 14 residues. Trimming took off 6 bases at V and 2 bases at J, with 16 bases between the two ends. The germline gives CDR1 DFQATT, CDR2 SNEGSKA (reference sequence). CDR3 region: CSAPMGTGNTEAFF. As DNA, the CDR3 is TGCAGTGCCCCTATGGGGACGGGAAACACTGAAGCTTTCTTT.

This clonotype was counted ten times or more. This chain joins TRBV4-3 and TRBJ1-2; 8 bases map to TRBD1. The CDR3 length is 16 residues. The J segment lost 2 bases and the V segment lost 4 bases, leaving 9 bases of the junction unmatched. Germline lookup yields CDR1 LGHNA and CDR2 YSLEER. The CDR3: CASSLGPGQENYGYTF. The CDR3 DNA reads as TGCGCCAGCAGCCTGGGCCCGGGACAGGAGAACTATGGCTACACCTTC.

Ten or more counts support this clonotype. This chain uses TRBV11-2 with TRBJ2-7; D not resolved. Germline loops: CDR1 SGHAT, CDR2 FQNNGV. The CDR3 consists of 12 residues. Trimming shortened V by 5 bases and J by 3 bases, and 8 bases separated the two germline ends. The CDR3, as DNA: TGTGCCAGCAGCGGACCCCACTACGAGCAGTACTTC. Protein: CASSGPHYEQYF.

This clonotype was counted many times. V gene TRBV6-2 or TRBV6-3 combines with J gene TRBJ2-7, with 13 bases identical to TRBD2. V was clipped by 2 bases and J by 1 base; unmatched bases: 20. The CDR3 extends over 22 amino acids. The germline gives CDR1 MNHEY, CDR2 SVGEGT. This CDR3 reads CASSYLNYPPGLAGLPSYEQYF. CDR3 DNA sequence: TGTGCCAGCAGTTACCTTAATTACCCCCCGGGACTAGCGGGGCTACCATCCTACGAGCAGTACTTC.

This clonotype was counted at least ten times. The chain has TRBV13 and TRBJ1-5; no definite D call. Germline assignment: CDR1 PRHDT and CDR2 FYEKMQ (reference sequence). CDR3 length equals 13 residues. V shed 0 bases and J shed 9 bases, with 9 bases lying between them. CDR3 in amino acids: CASSLGGPGPQHF. As DNA, the CDR3 is TGTGCCAGCAGCTTAGGTGGACCGGGGCCCCAGCATTTT.

This clonotype was observed a few times. This chain connects TRBV4-1 to TRBJ2-5; 7 nucleotides agree with TRBD1. CDR1 and CDR2 from the germline V gene are MGHRA and YSYEKL. V dropped 5 bases and J dropped 0; count of bases not matched to a gene: 6. The CDR3 length is 15 residues. Here the CDR3 reads CASSSAGTDQETQYF. The CDR3 DNA sequence: TGCGCCAGCAGCTCGGCCGGGACAGACCAAGAGACCCAGTACTTC.

This clonotype has ten or more counts. The chain carries TRBV6-2 or TRBV6-3 and TRBJ2-7, with 10 bases fitting TRBD1. Germline V gene lookup returns CDR1 MNHEY and CDR2 SVGEGT. The CDR3 is 17 amino acids. Trimming at V came to 8 bases and at J to 2 bases, leaving 15 bases not matched to a gene. The CDR3 region has the DNA TGTGCCAGCGACCGGGACAGGGGAAGCCGTACTCCCTACGAGCAGTACTTC. Protein product: CASDRDRGSRTPYEQYF.